This T cell receptor (beta chain) derives from a study of cytomegalovirus exposure and HLA in healthy donors. The overall study: Both the roughly 120 validation repertoires and the roughly 640 first-cohort repertoires used the same platform, as reported by a later analysis. General study points: The authors listed 164 TCR beta chains as cytomegalovirus-associated.

The table came from immunoSEQ multiplex PCR; TCRdb's copy has only in-frame clones and leaves some out. Here the sample spans some 270,000 clones, approximately 86% being singletons. The CDR3 contains 14 residues. Germline trimming cut 6 bases from V and 3 bases from J; bases unmatched to any gene: 6. Germline assignment: CDR1 MDHEN and CDR2 SYDVKM. This clone was recorded only once. Its antigen is unidentified. The genes are TRBV28 and TRBJ1-2; 8 bases are a match to TRBD1. The sequence was obtained from a woman aged 18-29 years in good health and CMV-seronegative. Sequencing used PBMCs. CDR3 bases: TGTGCCAGCAGGACGCAGGGGGCGTACTATGGCTACACCTTC. Translation: CASRTQGAYYGYTF.